This is a list of T cell receptor beta chains from one sample in a study of PD-L1 blockade in urothelial cancer. Generated by immunoSEQ multiplex PCR, the TCRdb table keeps only in-frame clones and is missing some. The sample has some 46,000 clones, around 82% seen once. Here the sequenced sample was PBMCs, taken around atezolizumab (anti-PD-L1) treatment. Receptors originate from a man between 60 and 70 years old with urothelial cancer. Each CDR3 is given without its conserved first and last residue.

V: TRBV5-6
J: TRBJ1-2
CDR3: ASSETVGAYGYT

V: TRBV18
J: TRBJ2-7
CDR3: ASSPPGGQDEQY

V: TRBV7-2
J: TRBJ1-1
CDR3: ASSSHDRSGNEAF

V: TRBV19
J: TRBJ1-5
CDR3: ASSTGRGIDQPQH

V: TRBV4-2
J: TRBJ2-1
CDR3: ASSQEGGRGEQF

V: TRBV4-3
J: TRBJ2-7
CDR3: ASSPGTGNYEQY

V: TRBV7-9
J: TRBJ2-7
CDR3: ASSLDRATYEQY

V: TRBV28
J: TRBJ2-7
CDR3: ASSLSDRGLGEQY

V: TRBV30
J: TRBJ1-2
CDR3: AWSVTRGFSYGYT

V: TRBV5-6
J: TRBJ1-5
CDR3: ASSLLGVGGNQPQH

V: TRBV19
J: TRBJ2-7
CDR3: ASSSPGTAAYEQY

V: TRBV11-2
J: TRBJ1-2
CDR3: ASSLNRRAGGDYGYT

V: TRBV19
J: TRBJ2-2
CDR3: ASTPRGGPGELF

V: TRBV30
J: TRBJ1-1
CDR3: AWSGLRGIGEAF

V: TRBV2
J: TRBJ2-3
CDR3: ASRAGRNTDTQY

V: TRBV10-3
J: TRBJ2-6
CDR3: AISFSGQGISGANVLT

V: TRBV2
J: TRBJ2-1
CDR3: ASSDAAGTRYEQF

V: TRBV6-1
J: TRBJ2-7
CDR3: ASSQSRTSYEQY

V: TRBV28
J: TRBJ1-2
CDR3: ASNYRDYGYT

V: TRBV6-1
J: TRBJ1-3
CDR3: ASSDRRVGNTIY

V: TRBV6-6
J: TRBJ1-1
CDR3: ASSYESMNTEAF

V: TRBV5-6
J: TRBJ1-3
CDR3: ASSLDSRGNSGNTIY

V: TRBV27
J: TRBJ1-4
CDR3: ASSLVREGEKLF

V: TRBV2
J: TRBJ2-3
CDR3: ASWGLAGLITPTDTQY

V: TRBV5-4
J: TRBJ2-5
CDR3: ASSPGALAGVETQY

V: TRBV6-6
J: TRBJ1-2
CDR3: ASSLTGEGYGYT

V: TRBV10-1
J: TRBJ2-7
CDR3: ASSGPSGRGNYEQY

V: TRBV19
J: TRBJ2-7
CDR3: ASSVGTVLDEQY

V: TRBV7-2
J: TRBJ1-5
CDR3: ASSLEGQGQPQH